This T cell receptor (beta chain) emerged from a study of shared clonotypes between healthy human individuals. Study-level results: Sampling included only blood; tissue repertoires likely differ.

This CDR3 region has 16 residues. Germline values: CDR1 SEHNR, CDR2 FQNEAQ (reference sequence). After removal of 5 bases from V and 3 bases from J, the junction contained 8 bases not matched to a gene. Repertoires were generated with immunoSEQ multiplex PCR, while TCRdb's copy carries only in-frame clones and drops some. The repertoire consists of hundreds of thousands of clones, with more than 85% occurring once and the leading ten covering more than 20%. Naive CD8 cells comprised CD45RO-negative, CCR7-positively selected cells, excluding terminally differentiated effector memory CD45RA+ cells. With regard to this clone: Its antigen is not identified.

The sequenced sample consisted of naive CD8+ T cells sorted from blood. J is TRBJ2-7 and V is TRBV7-9, with 12 positions matching TRBD2. This clonotype was sampled from a man aged 25 to 40 in good health. DNA of the CDR3: TGTGCCAGCAGCCGCAAGACTAGCGGGAGTTTCTACGAGCAGTACTTC. This gives the protein CASSRKTSGSFYEQYF.